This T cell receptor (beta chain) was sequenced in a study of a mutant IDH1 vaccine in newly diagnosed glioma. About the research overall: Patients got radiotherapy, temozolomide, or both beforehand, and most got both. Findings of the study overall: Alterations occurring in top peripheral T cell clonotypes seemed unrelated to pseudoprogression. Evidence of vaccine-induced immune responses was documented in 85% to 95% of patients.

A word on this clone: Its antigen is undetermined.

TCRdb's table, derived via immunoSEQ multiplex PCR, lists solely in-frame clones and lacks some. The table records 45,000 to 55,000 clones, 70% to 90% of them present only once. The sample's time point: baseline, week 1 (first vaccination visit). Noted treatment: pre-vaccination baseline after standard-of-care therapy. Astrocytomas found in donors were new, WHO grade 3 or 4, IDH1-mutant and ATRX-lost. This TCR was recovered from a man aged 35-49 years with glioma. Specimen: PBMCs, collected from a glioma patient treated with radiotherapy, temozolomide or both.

The DNA of the CDR3 is TGTGCCAGCTCACCGGGACAGGGGAACACCGGGGAGCTGTTTTTT. It is translated as CASSPGQGNTGELFF. This rearrangement joins TRBV18 to TRBJ2-2, with 9 nucleotides matching TRBD1. Looked up from germline, CDR1 is KGHSH and CDR2 is LQKENI. J was trimmed by 1 base and V by 3 bases; bases with no gene match: 0. This CDR3 region has 15 residues.